This section outlines one T cell receptor (beta chain) sequence together with its context. TCRdb keeps only in-frame clones here, not all; method: immunoSEQ multiplex PCR. The repertoire holds some 300,000 clones, with approximately 90% as singletons. J was trimmed by 6 bases and V by 6 bases; bases with no gene match: 8. The length of the CDR3 is 16 residues. Germline V gene sequence: CDR1 SNHLY, CDR2 FYNNEI. Cohorts were assigned according to the clinical history that participants reported. This sample was taken from a study of blood T cell repertoires in COVID-19. About the study: What the recovered Cohort 3 donors had was two negative PCRs, clearance, or symptom resolution.

This sequence joins TRBV2 and TRBJ2-7; 16 nucleotides line up with TRBD2. Sequenced sample: PBMCs or T cells enriched from blood (not recorded which). This receptor was obtained from a woman aged 60-75 years in a cohort exposed to, infected with or recovered from COVID-19 (not recorded which). The CDR3 loop is CASSLGTSGRAREQYF. The CDR3 region has the DNA TGTGCCAGCAGCCTAGGGACTAGCGGGAGGGCCCGCGAGCAGTACTTC.